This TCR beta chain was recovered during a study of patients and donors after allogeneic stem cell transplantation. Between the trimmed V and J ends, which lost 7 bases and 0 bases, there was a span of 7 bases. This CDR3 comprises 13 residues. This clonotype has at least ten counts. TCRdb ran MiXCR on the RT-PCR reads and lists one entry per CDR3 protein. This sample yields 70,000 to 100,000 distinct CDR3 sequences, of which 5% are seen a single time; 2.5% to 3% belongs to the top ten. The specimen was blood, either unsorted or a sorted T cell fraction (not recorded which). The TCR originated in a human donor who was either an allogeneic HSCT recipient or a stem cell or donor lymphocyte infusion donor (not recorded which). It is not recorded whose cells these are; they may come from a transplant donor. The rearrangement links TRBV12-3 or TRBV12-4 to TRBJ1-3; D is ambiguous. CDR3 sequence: CASKRYSGNTIYF. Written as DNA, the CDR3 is TGTGCCAGCAAACGGTACTCTGGAAACACCATATATTTT.